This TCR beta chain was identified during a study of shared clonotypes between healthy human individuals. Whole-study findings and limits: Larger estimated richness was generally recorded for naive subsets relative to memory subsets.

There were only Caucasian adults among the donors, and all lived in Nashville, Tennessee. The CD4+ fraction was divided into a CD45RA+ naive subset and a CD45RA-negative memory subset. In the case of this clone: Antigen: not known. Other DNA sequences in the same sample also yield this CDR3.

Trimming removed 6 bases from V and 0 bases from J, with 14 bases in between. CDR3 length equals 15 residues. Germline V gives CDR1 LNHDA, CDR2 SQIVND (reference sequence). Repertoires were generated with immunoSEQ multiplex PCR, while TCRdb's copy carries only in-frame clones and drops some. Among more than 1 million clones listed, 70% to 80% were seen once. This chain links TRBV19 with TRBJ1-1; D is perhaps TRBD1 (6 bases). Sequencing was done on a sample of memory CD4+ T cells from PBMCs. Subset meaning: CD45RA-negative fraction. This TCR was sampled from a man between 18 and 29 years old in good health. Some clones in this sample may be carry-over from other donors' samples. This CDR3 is CASSDRGRLNTEAFF. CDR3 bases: TGTGCCAGTAGCGATCGGGGGCGTTTGAACACTGAAGCTTTCTTT.